This T cell receptor beta chain was captured by sequencing in a study of OX40 agonist ivuxolimab in advanced cancers. Overall study context: Patients were treated with intravenous ivuxolimab, dosed at 0.01 to 10 mg/kg and infused every 2 weeks. Study findings and constraints: Among T cells, CD8+ cells averaged more expanded clones than CD4+ cells.

In the case of this clone: Its antigen remains unknown.

Sequencing used immunoSEQ multiplex PCR; TCRdb keeps in-frame clones, though not all of them. Of 30,000 to 35,000 clones listed, 75% to 90% are singletons. V shed 3 bases, J shed 3 bases, and the junction held 6 bases outside the gene matches. This CDR3 is built from 15 residues. From germline, CDR1 is MGHRA and CDR2 YSYEKL. With autoimmune disease history or systemic immunosuppression, patients were excluded. Peripheral blood came from all dose cohorts at three timepoints. This sequence was found in an adult with an advanced solid tumor such as melanoma, head and neck, liver or kidney cancer. The V call is TRBV4-1, the J call TRBJ1-1; 8 nucleotides line up with TRBD1. The material was CD4+ or CD8+ T cells sorted from blood, obtained in a trial of the OX40 agonist ivuxolimab. The CDR3 nucleotides are TGCGCCAGCAGCCATTCAGGACAGGGAGACACTGAAGCTTTCTTT. Translated, it gives CASSHSGQGDTEAFF.